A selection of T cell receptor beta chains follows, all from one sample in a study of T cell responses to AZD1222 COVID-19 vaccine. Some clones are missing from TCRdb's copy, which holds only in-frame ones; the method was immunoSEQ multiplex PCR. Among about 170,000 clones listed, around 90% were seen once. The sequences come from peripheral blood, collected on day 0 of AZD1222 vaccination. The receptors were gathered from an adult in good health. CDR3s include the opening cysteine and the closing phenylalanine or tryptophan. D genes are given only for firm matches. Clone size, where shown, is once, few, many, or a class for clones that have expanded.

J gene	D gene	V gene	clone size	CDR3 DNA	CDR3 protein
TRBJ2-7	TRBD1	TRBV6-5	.	TGTGCCAGCAGTTACTCGGGACAGGGGAATAACGAGCAGTACTTC	CASSYSGQGNNEQYF
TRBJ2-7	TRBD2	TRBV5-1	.	TGCGCCAGCAGCTCCTACCTGGCGGGAGTAAGTTCCTACGAGCAGTACTTC	CASSSYLAGVSSYEQYF
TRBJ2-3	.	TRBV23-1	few	TGCGCCAGCAGTCATCAATATTCTAGAGCCCTCACAGATACGCAGTATTTT	CASSHQYSRALTDTQYF
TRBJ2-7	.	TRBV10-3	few	TGTGCCATCAGTGAAGGGCCAAACGCCAACCACGAGCAGTACTTC	CAISEGPNANHEQYF
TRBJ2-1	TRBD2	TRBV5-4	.	TGTGCCAGCAGCTTGATGATTAGCGGGAACGTGAGGAGCGATGAGCAGTTCTTC	CASSLMISGNVRSDEQFF
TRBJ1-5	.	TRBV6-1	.	TGTGCCAGCAGTGGCAGGGAAGGGTATATTGGAAGCAATCAGCCCCAGCATTTT	CASSGREGYIGSNQPQHF
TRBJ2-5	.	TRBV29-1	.	TGCAGCGTTGAAGGGACAGCACAAGAGACCCAGTACTTC	CSVEGTAQETQYF
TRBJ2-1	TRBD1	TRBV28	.	TGTGCCAGCAGTCGGGACAGGGGCCCCTACAATGAGCAGTTCTTC	CASSRDRGPYNEQFF
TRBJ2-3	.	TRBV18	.	TGTGCCAGCTCACCACCGGGTACCACAGATACGCAGTATTTT	CASSPPGTTDTQYF
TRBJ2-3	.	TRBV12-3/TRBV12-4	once	TGTGCCAGCAGTTTGAGGAGCACAGATACGCAGTATTTT	CASSLRSTDTQYF
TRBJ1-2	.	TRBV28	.	TGTGCCAGCAGTTTATTCAGGGGCCCTCTTAACTATGGCTACACCTTC	CASSLFRGPLNYGYTF
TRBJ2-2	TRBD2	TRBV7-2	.	TGTGCCAGCAGCTCAAGCGGGAGGGCCGCGAACACCGGGGAGCTGTTTTTT	CASSSSGRAANTGELFF
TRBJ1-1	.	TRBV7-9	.	TGTGCCAGCAGCTTAGTCGAGACCACTGAAGCTTTCTTT	CASSLVETTEAFF
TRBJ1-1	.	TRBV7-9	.	TGTGCCAGCAGCTTGGGGGGAGCTGAAGCTTTCTTT	CASSLGGAEAFF
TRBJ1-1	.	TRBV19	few	TGTGCCAGTAGTATCGGGCAGGGTTACACTGAAGCTTTCTTT	CASSIGQGYTEAFF
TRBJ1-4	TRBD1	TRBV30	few	TGTGCCTGGAGTGTACTTTCGAGACAGGGGCAAAAACTGTTTTTT	CAWSVLSRQGQKLFF
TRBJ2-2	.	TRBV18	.	TGTGCCAGCTCACCCACCGGGGAGCTGTTTTTT	CASSPTGELFF
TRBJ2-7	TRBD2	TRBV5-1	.	TGCGCCAGCAGGGAACGGACTTCTGGACTAGCGGGAGGCTACGAGCAGTACTTC	CASRERTSGLAGGYEQYF
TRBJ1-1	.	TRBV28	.	TGTGCCAGCAGTAACTCCCGACCGAAGAACACTGAAGCTTTCTTT	CASSNSRPKNTEAFF